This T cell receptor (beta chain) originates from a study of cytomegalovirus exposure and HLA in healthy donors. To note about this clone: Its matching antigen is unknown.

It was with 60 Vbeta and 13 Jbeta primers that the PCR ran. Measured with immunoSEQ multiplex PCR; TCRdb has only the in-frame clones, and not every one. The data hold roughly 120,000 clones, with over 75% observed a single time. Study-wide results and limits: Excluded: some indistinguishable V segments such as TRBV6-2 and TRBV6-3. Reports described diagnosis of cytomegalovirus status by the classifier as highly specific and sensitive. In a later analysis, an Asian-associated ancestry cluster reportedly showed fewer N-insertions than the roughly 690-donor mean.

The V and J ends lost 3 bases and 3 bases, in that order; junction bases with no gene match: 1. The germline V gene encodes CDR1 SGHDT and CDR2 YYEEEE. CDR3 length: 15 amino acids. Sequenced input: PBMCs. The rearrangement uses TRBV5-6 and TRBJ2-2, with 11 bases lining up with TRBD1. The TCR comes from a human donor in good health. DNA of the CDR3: TGTGCCAGCAGCTGGACAGGGGGCTACACCGGGGAGCTGTTTTTT. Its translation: CASSWTGGYTGELFF.